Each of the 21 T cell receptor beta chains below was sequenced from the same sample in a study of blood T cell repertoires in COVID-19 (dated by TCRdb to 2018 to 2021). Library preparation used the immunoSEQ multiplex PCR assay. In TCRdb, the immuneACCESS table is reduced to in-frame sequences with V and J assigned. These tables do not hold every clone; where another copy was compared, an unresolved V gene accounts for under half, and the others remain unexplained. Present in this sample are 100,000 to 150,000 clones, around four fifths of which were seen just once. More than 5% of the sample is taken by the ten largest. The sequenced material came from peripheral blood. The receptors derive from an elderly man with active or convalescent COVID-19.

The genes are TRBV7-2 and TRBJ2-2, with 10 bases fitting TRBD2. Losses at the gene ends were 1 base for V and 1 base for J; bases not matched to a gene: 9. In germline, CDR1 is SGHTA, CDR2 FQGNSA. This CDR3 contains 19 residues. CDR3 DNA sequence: TGTGCCAGCAGCTTAGTTATTAGCGGGGGGCCCGGGAACACCGGGGAGCTGTTTTTT. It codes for CASSLVISGGPGNTGELFF.

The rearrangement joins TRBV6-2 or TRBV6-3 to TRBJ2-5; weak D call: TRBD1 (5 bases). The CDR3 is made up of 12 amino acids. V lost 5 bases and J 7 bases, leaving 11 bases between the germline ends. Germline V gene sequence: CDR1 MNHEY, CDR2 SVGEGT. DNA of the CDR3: TGTGCCAGCAGTAAACGTAGGGGGACCCAGTACTTC. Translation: CASSKRRGTQYF.

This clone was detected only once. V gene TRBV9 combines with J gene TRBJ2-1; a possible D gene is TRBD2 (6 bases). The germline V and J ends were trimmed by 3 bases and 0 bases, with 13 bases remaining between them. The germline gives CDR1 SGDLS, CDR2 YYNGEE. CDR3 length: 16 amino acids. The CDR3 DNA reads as TGTGCCAGCAGCGGCACCCGGGGGAACTCCTACAATGAGCAGTTCTTC. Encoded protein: CASSGTRGNSYNEQFF.

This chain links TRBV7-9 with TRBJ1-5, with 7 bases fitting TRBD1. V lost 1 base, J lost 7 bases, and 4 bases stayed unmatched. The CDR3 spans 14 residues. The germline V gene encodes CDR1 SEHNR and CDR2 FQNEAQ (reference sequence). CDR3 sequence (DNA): TGTGCCAGCAGCTTAGGCCAGGGGGAGCAGCCCCAGCATTTT. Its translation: CASSLGQGEQPQHF. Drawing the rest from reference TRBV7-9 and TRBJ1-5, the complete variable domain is DTGVSQNPRHKITKRGQNVTFRCDPISEHNRLYWYRQTLGQGPEFLTYFQNEAQLEKSRLLSDRFSAERPKGSFSTLEIQRTEQGDSAMYLCASSLGQGEQPQHFGDGTRLSIL.

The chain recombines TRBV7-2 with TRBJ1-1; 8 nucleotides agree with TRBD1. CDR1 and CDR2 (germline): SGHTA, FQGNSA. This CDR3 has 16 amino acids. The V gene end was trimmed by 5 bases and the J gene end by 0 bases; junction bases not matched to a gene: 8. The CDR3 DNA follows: TGTGCCAGCAGCCCCCAGGGGGCCCTTATGAACACTGAAGCTTTCTTT. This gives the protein CASSPQGALMNTEAFF.

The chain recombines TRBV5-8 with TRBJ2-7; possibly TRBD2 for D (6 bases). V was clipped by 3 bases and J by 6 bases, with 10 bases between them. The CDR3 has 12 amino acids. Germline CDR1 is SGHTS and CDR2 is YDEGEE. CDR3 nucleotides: TGTGCCAGCAGCTGGGGAGGAGCCGAGCAGTACTTC. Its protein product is CASSWGGAEQYF.

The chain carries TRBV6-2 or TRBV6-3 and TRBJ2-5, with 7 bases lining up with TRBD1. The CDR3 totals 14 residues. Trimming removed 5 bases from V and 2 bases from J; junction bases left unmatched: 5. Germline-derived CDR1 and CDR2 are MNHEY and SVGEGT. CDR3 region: CASSSAGGQETQYF. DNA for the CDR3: TGTGCCAGCAGTAGCGCAGGGGGACAAGAGACCCAGTACTTC.

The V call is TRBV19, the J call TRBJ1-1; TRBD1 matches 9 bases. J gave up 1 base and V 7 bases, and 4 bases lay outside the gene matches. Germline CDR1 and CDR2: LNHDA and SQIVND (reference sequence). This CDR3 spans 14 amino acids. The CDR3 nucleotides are TGTGCCAGTACCAAGACAGGGGGGAACACTGAAGCTTTCTTT. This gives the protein CASTKTGGNTEAFF.

CDR3 sequence (DNA): TGTGCCAGCAGTTTCCGACAGGGAGAAAAACTGTTTTTT. Protein: CASSFRQGEKLFF. The chain links TRBV12-3 or TRBV12-4 to TRBJ1-4; 7 nucleotides line up with TRBD1. The V gene end was trimmed by 3 bases and the J gene end by 8 bases; junction bases not matched to a gene: 3. This CDR3 has 13 amino acids.

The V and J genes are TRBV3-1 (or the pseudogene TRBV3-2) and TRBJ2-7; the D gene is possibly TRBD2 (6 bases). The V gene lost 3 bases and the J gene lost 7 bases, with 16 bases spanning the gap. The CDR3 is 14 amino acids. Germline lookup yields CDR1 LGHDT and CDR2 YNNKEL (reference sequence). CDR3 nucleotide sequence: TGTGCCAGCAGCCAGGGGAATGCGGCGGGGGAGCAGTACTTC. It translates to CASSQGNAAGEQYF.

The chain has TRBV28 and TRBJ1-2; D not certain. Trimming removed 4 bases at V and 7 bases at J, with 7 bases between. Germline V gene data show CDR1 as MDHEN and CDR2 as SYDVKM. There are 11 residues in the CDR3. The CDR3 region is CASSSNGGYTF. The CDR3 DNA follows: TGTGCCAGCAGTTCTAACGGTGGCTACACCTTC.

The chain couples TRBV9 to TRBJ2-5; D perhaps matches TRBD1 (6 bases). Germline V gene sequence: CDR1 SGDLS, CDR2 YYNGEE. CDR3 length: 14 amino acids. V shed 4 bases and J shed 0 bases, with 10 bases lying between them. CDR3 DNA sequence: TGTGCCAGCAGCCTCCGGGACAACCAAGAGACCCAGTACTTC. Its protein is CASSLRDNQETQYF.

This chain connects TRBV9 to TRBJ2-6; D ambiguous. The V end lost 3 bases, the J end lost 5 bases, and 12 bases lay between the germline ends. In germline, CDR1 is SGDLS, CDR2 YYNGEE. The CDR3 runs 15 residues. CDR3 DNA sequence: TGTGCCAGCAGCGCGTTGTCTCTTCGGGCCAACGTCCTGACTTTC. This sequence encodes CASSALSLRANVLTF.

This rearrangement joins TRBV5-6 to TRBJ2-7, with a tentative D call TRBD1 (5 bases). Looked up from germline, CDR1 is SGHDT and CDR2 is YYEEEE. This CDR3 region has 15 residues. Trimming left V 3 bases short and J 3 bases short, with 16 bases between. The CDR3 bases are TGTGCCAGCAGCTCCGGAACAGGTTCCTTCTACGAGCAGTACTTC. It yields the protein CASSSGTGSFYEQYF.

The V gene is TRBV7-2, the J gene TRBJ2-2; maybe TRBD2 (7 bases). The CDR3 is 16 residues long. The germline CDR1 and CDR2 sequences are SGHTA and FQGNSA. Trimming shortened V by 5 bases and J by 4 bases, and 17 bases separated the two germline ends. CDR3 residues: CASSLGAGVITGELFF. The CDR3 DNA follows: TGTGCCAGCAGCCTGGGGGCGGGGGTGATCACCGGGGAGCTGTTTTTT.

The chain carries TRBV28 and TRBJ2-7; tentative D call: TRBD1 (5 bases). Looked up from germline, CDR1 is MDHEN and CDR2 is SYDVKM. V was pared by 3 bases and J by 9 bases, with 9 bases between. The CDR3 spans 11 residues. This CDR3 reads CASSFRQGQYF. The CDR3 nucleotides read TGTGCCAGCAGTTTCCGGCAGGGGCAGTACTTC.

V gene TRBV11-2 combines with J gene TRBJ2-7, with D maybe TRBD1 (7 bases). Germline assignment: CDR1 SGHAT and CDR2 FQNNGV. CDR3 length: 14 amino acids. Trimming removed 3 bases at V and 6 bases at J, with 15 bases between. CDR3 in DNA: TGTGCCAGCAGCTTTATCCAGGGGGGAGGCGAGCAGTACTTC. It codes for CASSFIQGGGEQYF. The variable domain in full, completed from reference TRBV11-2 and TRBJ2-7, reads EAGVAQSPRYKIIEKRQSVAFWCNPISGHATLYWYQQILGQGPKLLIQFQNNGVVDDSQLPKDRFSAERLKGVDSTLKIQPAKLEDSAVYLCASSFIQGGGEQYFGPGTRLTVT.

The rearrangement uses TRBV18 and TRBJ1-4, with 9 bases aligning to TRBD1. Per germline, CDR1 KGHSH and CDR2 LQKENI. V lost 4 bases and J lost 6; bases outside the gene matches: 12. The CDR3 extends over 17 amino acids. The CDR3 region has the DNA TGTGCCAGCTCACAGAACCCACCGGGACAGGGCCATGAAAAACTGTTTTTT. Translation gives CASSQNPPGQGHEKLFF.

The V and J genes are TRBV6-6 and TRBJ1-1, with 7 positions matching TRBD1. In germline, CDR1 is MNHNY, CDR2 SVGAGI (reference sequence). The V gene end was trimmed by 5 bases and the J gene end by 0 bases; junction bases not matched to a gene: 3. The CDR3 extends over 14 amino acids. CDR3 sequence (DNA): TGTGCCAGCAGTGCGACAGGGTTGAACACTGAAGCTTTCTTT. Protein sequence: CASSATGLNTEAFF.

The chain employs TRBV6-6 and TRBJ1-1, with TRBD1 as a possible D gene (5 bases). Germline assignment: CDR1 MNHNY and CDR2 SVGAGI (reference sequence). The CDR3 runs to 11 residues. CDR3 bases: TGTGCTAGCCGGGGCGCGGGACGAGCTTTCTTT. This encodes CASRGAGRAFF.

The CDR3 nucleotides are TGTGCCAGCAGCCGGGCCAGGGGGCTTGAGCAGTACTTC. It translates to CASSRARGLEQYF. The J gene is TRBJ2-7, the V gene TRBV2; 8 bases line up with TRBD1. CDR1 and CDR2 from the germline V gene are SNHLY and FYNNEI. With 6 bases clipped from V and 7 bases from J, the junction kept 8 bases outside the gene matches. The CDR3 is 13 amino acids.